This entry features one T cell receptor (beta chain) sequence. A clone one base away is much larger, so this may be a read error. TCRdb analysed the reads with MiXCR anew, one entry per CDR3 protein. The data contain 2,300 or so distinct CDR3 sequences, roughly 15% of them singletons. This sample stems from a study of liver allograft versus peripheral blood T cells. Background on the study: Transplanted-liver T cell receptor repertoires were compared with recipients' peripheral blood repertoires.

The CDR3 totals 13 residues. The germline V gene has CDR1 SGHNT and CDR2 YYREEE (reference sequence). The chain joins TRBV5-4 to TRBJ2-2, with 7 positions matching TRBD2. The source of this sequence is a human patient who had a liver transplant. Among the T cells, some may be from the graft donor. CDR3 amino acids: CVSSGTDTGELFF. The CDR3 DNA sequence: TGTGTCAGCAGCGGGACCGACACCGGGGAGCTGTTTTTT.